This T cell receptor beta chain was recovered during a study of PD-1 blockade in classical Hodgkin lymphoma. Study-level points and caveats: Healthy donors were reported to have higher baseline TCR diversity than newly diagnosed patients. Nothing has yet pinned down what causes the repertoire differences, possibly disease activity or prior therapy.

Details on this clone: Its antigen is undetermined.

This sample's time point: newly diagnosed, previously untreated cHL patient sample. Magnetic negative selection was used to purify CD4+ T cells from thawed PBMCs. Serving as comparison were PBMCs from newly diagnosed, untreated classical Hodgkin lymphoma, which were sequenced alongside the relapsed/refractory trial patients. TCRdb keeps only in-frame clones here, not all; method: immunoSEQ multiplex PCR. This sample yields 20,000 to 30,000 clones, of which roughly nine tenths are seen a single time; about 0.5% belongs to the top ten. This CDR3 region has 11 residues. V was shortened by 2 bases and J by 12 bases, with 13 bases between the two germline ends. CDR1 GTSNPN and CDR2 SVGIG come from the germline V gene (reference sequence).

The sample comprised CD4+ T cells from blood. This clonotype was obtained from a human donor with classical Hodgkin lymphoma. The genes are TRBV30 and TRBJ1-2, with a weak D call TRBD1 (5 bases). The CDR3 DNA reads TGTGCCTGGAGTTTGGGGCGGGCCCACACCTTC. As protein: CAWSLGRAHTF. Full variable domain (remainder filled in from reference TRBV30 and TRBJ1-2): SQTIHQWPATLVQPVGSPLSLECTVEGTSNPNLYWYRQAAGRGLQLLFYSVGIGQISSEVPQNLSASRPQDRQFILSSKKLLLSDSGFYLCAWSLGRAHTFGSGTRLTVV.